Listed below are T cell receptor beta chains from one sample, sequenced in a study of Ad26.COV2.S vaccination and SARS-CoV-2 variants. Generated by immunoSEQ multiplex PCR, the TCRdb table keeps only in-frame clones and is missing some. This table holds about 350,000 clones, about 91% found once. Sequenced material: peripheral blood, taken after recovery from COVID-19. All receptors come from a human donor who had recovered from COVID-19. Each CDR3 is given with its conserved first and last residue. Each record gives: J gene, V gene, clone size, D gene, CDR3 length, CDR3 protein, CDR3 DNA. D genes are given only for firm matches. Clone size, where shown, is once, few, many, or a class for clones that have expanded.

>TRBJ1-2|TRBV2|few|TRBD1|14
CASSRDRGGYGYTF
TGTGCCAGCAGTCGGGACAGGGGAGGTTATGGCTACACCTTC
>TRBJ1-6|TRBV2|NA|NA|12
CASSDGNSPLHF
TGTGCCAGCAGTGACGGGAATTCACCCCTCCACTTT
>TRBJ2-7|TRBV5-1|once|TRBD1|15
CASSLEQGSFYEQYF
TGCGCCAGCAGCTTGGAACAGGGGAGCTTTTACGAGCAGTACTTC
>TRBJ2-3|TRBV3-1/TRBV3-2|NA|TRBD2|15
CASSLTSGAGDTQYF
TGTGCCAGCAGCCTGACTAGCGGGGCTGGAGATACGCAGTATTTT
>TRBJ2-1|TRBV25-1|NA|NA|14
CASSEPQERAEQFF
TGTGCCAGCAGTGAGCCCCAGGAAAGAGCTGAGCAGTTCTTC
>TRBJ1-5|TRBV6-6|NA|NA|12
CASTPSNQPQHF
TGTGCCAGCACCCCGAGCAATCAGCCCCAGCATTTT
>TRBJ2-7|TRBV10-1|NA|NA|13
CASSEYEGWEQYF
TGCGCCAGCAGTGAGTACGAGGGTTGGGAGCAGTACTTC
>TRBJ1-1|TRBV7-6|NA|NA|13
CASSPLGIGEAFF
TGTGCCAGCAGCCCCCTAGGGATCGGGGAAGCTTTCTTT
>TRBJ1-5|TRBV29-1|NA|NA|15
CSVADGLLGNQPQHF
TGCAGCGTTGCGGACGGCCTGCTAGGTAATCAGCCCCAGCATTTT
>TRBJ2-5|TRBV7-6|once|NA|14
CASSLGQGQETQYF
TGTGCCAGCAGCTTAGGCCAGGGCCAAGAGACCCAGTACTTC
>TRBJ1-2|TRBV5-6|NA|TRBD1|16
CASSLLPGGAGYGYTF
TGTGCCAGCAGCCTATTGCCAGGGGGGGCAGGCTATGGCTACACCTTC
>TRBJ2-3|TRBV3-1/TRBV3-2|NA|TRBD1|14
CASSQGTGTDTQYF
TGTGCCAGCAGCCAAGGGACAGGGACAGATACGCAGTATTTT
>TRBJ2-1|TRBV11-2|NA|NA|15
CASSFSGRSYNEQFF
TGTGCCAGCAGCTTTTCGGGGAGGTCCTACAATGAGCAGTTCTTC
>TRBJ2-7|TRBV13|NA|TRBD1|14
CASSPRDRPPEQYF
TGTGCCAGCAGCCCCAGGGACAGGCCCCCAGAGCAGTACTTC
>TRBJ2-3|TRBV9|NA|NA|14
CASTPWGSTDTQYF
TGTGCCAGCACCCCCTGGGGTAGCACAGATACGCAGTATTTT
>TRBJ1-2|TRBV18|NA|NA|14
CASSLQEGNYGYTF
TGTGCCAGCTCACTACAGGAGGGTAACTATGGCTACACCTTC
>TRBJ2-6|TRBV9|NA|NA|16
CASSVAWLSGANVLTF
TGTGCCAGCAGCGTAGCTTGGCTGTCTGGGGCCAACGTCCTGACTTTC
>TRBJ2-5|TRBV6-5|NA|TRBD1|14
CASRAGTAGETQYF
TGTGCCAGCAGGGCCGGGACAGCCGGGGAGACCCAGTACTTC
>TRBJ2-7|TRBV6-5|NA|NA|15
CAALGNGGPPYEQYF
TGTGCCGCCCTAGGCAATGGGGGGCCTCCCTACGAGCAGTACTTC
>TRBJ1-1|TRBV13|NA|TRBD1|17
CASSLGGTAGINTEAFF
TGTGCCAGCAGCTTGGGGGGGACAGCGGGCATCAACACTGAAGCTTTCTTT
>TRBJ2-7|TRBV11-2|NA|TRBD2|14
CASSSGLATYEQYF
TGTGCCAGCAGCTCGGGACTAGCGACCTACGAGCAGTACTTC
>TRBJ2-7|TRBV4-3|NA|TRBD2|15
CASSTRTSGDYEQYF
TGCGCCAGCAGCACCCGGACTAGCGGGGACTACGAGCAGTACTTC
>TRBJ2-1|TRBV9|NA|NA|18
CASSEGDGAFTTVNEQFF
TGTGCCAGCAGCGAGGGGGACGGGGCCTTCACGACTGTTAATGAGCAGTTCTTC
>TRBJ2-1|TRBV7-6|NA|TRBD1|16
CASSLRTGGPYNEQFF
TGTGCCAGCAGCTTACGGACAGGGGGGCCCTACAATGAGCAGTTCTTC
>TRBJ2-3|TRBV10-2|NA|NA|11
CASSPLDTQYF
TGCGCCAGCAGTCCCCTAGATACGCAGTATTTT
>TRBJ1-3|TRBV9|NA|NA|14
CASSGEFSGNTIYF
TGTGCCAGCAGCGGGGAGTTCTCTGGAAACACCATATATTTT
>TRBJ1-3|TRBV7-2|NA|NA|12
CASRGGRDTIYF
TGTGCCAGCAGGGGGGGACGAGACACCATATATTTT
>TRBJ2-7|TRBV6-5|NA|NA|13
CATPGRTASEQYF
TGTGCCACTCCCGGGAGAACAGCGAGTGAGCAGTACTTC
>TRBJ1-4|TRBV7-9|NA|TRBD1|16
CASSHRTGPRGEKLFF
TGTGCCAGCAGCCATCGGACAGGGCCAAGGGGGGAAAAACTGTTTTTT
>TRBJ1-1|TRBV7-6|NA|NA|17
CASSLALSRLGNTEAFF
TGTGCCAGCAGCTTAGCGCTTAGTAGGCTGGGGAACACTGAAGCTTTCTTT